The next 14 T cell receptor beta chains were all read from a single sample in a study of blood T cell repertoires in COVID-19. Sequencing was performed with immunoSEQ multiplex PCR; in TCRdb, only in-frame clones are kept and a portion is missing. Of around 230,000 clones listed, approximately 82% are singletons. Sample: peripheral blood. The receptors were sampled from a woman aged 45-60 years with acute or convalescent COVID-19.

This sequence joins TRBV19 and TRBJ1-2, with 10 nucleotides matching TRBD1. Germline values: CDR1 LNHDA, CDR2 SQIVND (reference sequence). V dropped 4 bases and J dropped 6; count of bases not matched to a gene: 8. CDR3 length: 15 amino acids. The CDR3 nucleotides are TGTGCCAGTAGTACCCCGGGACAGGGGTTCGATGGCTACACCTTC. Translating it yields CASSTPGQGFDGYTF.

The V call is TRBV16, the J call TRBJ1-2; D unresolved. The CDR3 extends over 13 amino acids. The germline gives CDR1 KGHSY, CDR2 FQNENV. V shed 3 bases and J shed 2 bases, with 7 bases lying between them. In nucleotides, the CDR3 is TGTGCCAGCAGCCATACCCAGAACTATGGCTACACCTTC. This codes for CASSHTQNYGYTF.

This clone was counted a single time. V is TRBV15 and J is TRBJ2-2, with D possibly TRBD1 on 6 matching bases. The CDR3 has 13 residues. Germline V gene sequence: CDR1 LNHNV, CDR2 YYDKDF (reference sequence). V lost 6 bases and J 5 bases, leaving 10 bases between the germline ends. CDR3 sequence (DNA): TGTGCCACCAGGACGACAGGAACCGGGGAGCTGTTTTTT. It yields the protein CATRTTGTGELFF.

The CDR3 region has the DNA TGTGCCAGTAGTATGGGGGGACTGGAGAAGCCCCAGCATTTT. It codes for CASSMGGLEKPQHF. The genes are TRBV19 and TRBJ1-5, with D perhaps TRBD1 (5 bases). Germline CDR1 is LNHDA and CDR2 is SQIVND (reference sequence). The CDR3 sequence is 14 residues long. V lost 3 bases to trimming and J lost 8 bases, with 14 bases between them.

The chain links TRBV6-5 to TRBJ2-7, with D possibly being TRBD2 (5 bases). CDR3 length: 14 residues. V lost 6 bases and J 4 bases, leaving 16 bases between the germline ends. CDR1 is MNHEY, CDR2 SVGAGI, per germline. The CDR3, as DNA: TGTGCCAGCAGCCGGGGTGGTACTGGTTACGAGCAGTACTTC. As protein: CASSRGGTGYEQYF.

The CDR3 is CAGYQRTSGSGDTQYF. CDR3 nucleotides: TGTGCCGGCTACCAGAGGACTAGCGGGAGTGGAGATACGCAGTATTTT. This chain uses TRBV27 with TRBJ2-3; 13 nucleotides agree with TRBD2. Germline values: CDR1 MNHEY, CDR2 SMNVEV (reference sequence). The CDR3 is made up of 16 amino acids. V lost 11 bases, J lost 5 bases, and 13 bases stayed unmatched.

V and J are TRBV7-8 and TRBJ2-1; 8 bases match TRBD2. The CDR3 sequence is 15 residues long. The V segment lost 4 bases and the J segment 2 bases; nucleotides outside the gene matches: 4. Germline V lookup: CDR1 SGHVS, CDR2 FQNEAQ. CDR3 residues: CASSSTSATYNEQFF. The CDR3 DNA sequence: TGTGCCAGCAGCTCGACTAGCGCTACCTACAATGAGCAGTTCTTC.

The count of this clone is one. The chain joins TRBV27 to TRBJ2-1; TRBD2 agrees at 7 bases. Looked up from germline, CDR1 is MNHEY and CDR2 is SMNVEV (reference sequence). V shed 3 bases and J 4 bases; nucleotides not matched to a gene: 6. CDR3 length: 15 residues. The CDR3 nucleotides read TGTGCCAGCAGTTTGTCCTGGGAGGGTTACAATGAGCAGTTCTTC. Its translation is CASSLSWEGYNEQFF.

The chain joins TRBV6-5 to TRBJ2-7; 7 bases line up with TRBD1. The trim removed 5 bases at V and 6 bases at J, leaving 10 bases unmatched. The length of the CDR3 is 14 residues. Per germline, CDR1 MNHEY and CDR2 SVGAGI. CDR3 region: CASSPSRQGGEQYF. The CDR3 DNA follows: TGTGCCAGCAGTCCCTCACGACAGGGCGGCGAGCAGTACTTC.

The rearrangement uses TRBV6-6 and TRBJ2-7; 13 bases line up with TRBD2. Trimming removed 9 bases from V and 5 bases from J; junction bases left unmatched: 10. The germline V gene encodes CDR1 MNHNY and CDR2 SVGAGI (reference sequence). This CDR3 is 15 amino acids long. The CDR3 nucleotides are TGTGCCAGATCACTAGCGGGAGGGCCCAAAAACGAGCAGTACTTC. It is translated as CARSLAGGPKNEQYF.

The rearrangement uses TRBV15 and TRBJ1-4; 7 nucleotides line up with TRBD1. The CDR3 is 16 residues long. V shed 3 bases, J shed 6 bases, and the junction held 10 bases outside the gene matches. Germline V CDR1 and CDR2: LNHNV, YYDKDF (reference sequence). For the CDR3, the DNA is TGTGCCACCAGCAGTCCCCTGGGGACAGCGTATGAAAAACTGTTTTTT. Translating gives CATSSPLGTAYEKLFF. Looking up the rest from reference TRBV15 and TRBJ1-4 gives the full variable domain: DAMVIQNPRYQVTQFGKPVTLSCSQTLNHNVMYWYQQKSSQAPKLLFHYYDKDFNNEADTPDNFQSRRPNTSFCFLDIRSPGLGDTAMYLCATSSPLGTAYEKLFFGSGTQLSVL.

The table lists this clone with a few counts. The rearrangement links TRBV6-6 to TRBJ1-1, with TRBD1 as a possible D gene (5 bases). The germline V gene encodes CDR1 MNHNY and CDR2 SVGAGI (reference sequence). The germline V and J ends were trimmed by 5 bases and 3 bases, with 19 bases remaining between them. The CDR3 is made up of 16 amino acids. The CDR3 protein is CASSIPHKGQDTEAFF. CDR3 sequence (DNA): TGTGCCAGCAGTATACCCCACAAGGGGCAGGACACTGAAGCTTTCTTT.

V and J are TRBV7-3 and TRBJ2-5; the match to TRBD2 covers 9 bases. Germline values: CDR1 SGHTA, CDR2 FQGTGA. The CDR3 is 16 amino acids. V gave up 1 base and J gave up 5 bases; unmatched junction bases: 8. The CDR3 DNA follows: TGTGCCAGCAGCTTAAGTCTAGCGGGACCCGGGGAGACCCAGTACTTC. It translates to CASSLSLAGPGETQYF.

This clone was seen a single time. V and J are TRBV20-1 and TRBJ1-2, with D uncertain. Between the trimmed V and J ends, which lost 4 bases and 8 bases, there was a span of 8 bases. The CDR3 is made up of 10 amino acids. In germline, CDR1 is DFQATT, CDR2 SNEGSKA (reference sequence). The CDR3 loop reads CSAKGSGYTF. As DNA, the CDR3 is TGCAGTGCTAAAGGGAGCGGCTACACCTTC.